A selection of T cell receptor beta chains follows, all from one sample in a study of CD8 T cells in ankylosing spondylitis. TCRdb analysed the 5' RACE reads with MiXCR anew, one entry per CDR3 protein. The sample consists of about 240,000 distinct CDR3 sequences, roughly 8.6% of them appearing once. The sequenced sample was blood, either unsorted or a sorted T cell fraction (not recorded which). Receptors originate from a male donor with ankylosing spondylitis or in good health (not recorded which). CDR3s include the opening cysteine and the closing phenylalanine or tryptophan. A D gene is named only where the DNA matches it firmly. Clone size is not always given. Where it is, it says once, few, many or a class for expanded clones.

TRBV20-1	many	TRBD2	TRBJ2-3	CSAPKLATSTDTQYF	TGCAGTGCCCCGAAACTAGCGACAAGCACAGATACGCAGTATTTT
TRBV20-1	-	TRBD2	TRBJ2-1	CSATGTSNEQFF	TGCAGTGCCACAGGGACTAGCAATGAGCAGTTCTTC
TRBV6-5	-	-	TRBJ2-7	CASSYSPGPYEQYF	TGTGCCAGCAGTTACTCGCCTGGGCCCTACGAGCAGTACTTC
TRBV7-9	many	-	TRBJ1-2	CAGSAMSGYTF	TGTGCCGGATCGGCTATGAGTGGCTACACCTTC
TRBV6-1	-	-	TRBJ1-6	CASSKTHNSPLHF	TGTGCCAGCAGTAAAACACATAATTCACCCCTCCACTTT
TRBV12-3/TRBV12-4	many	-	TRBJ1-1	CASTQQQNTEAFF	TGTGCCAGCACTCAACAGCAGAACACTGAAGCTTTCTTT
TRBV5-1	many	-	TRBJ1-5	CASSPGHSNQPQHF	TGCGCCAGCAGCCCCGGGCATAGCAATCAGCCCCAGCATTTT
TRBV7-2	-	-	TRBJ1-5	CASSFEAGLWPQHF	TGTGCCAGCAGCTTCGAGGCAGGGCTCTGGCCCCAGCATTTT
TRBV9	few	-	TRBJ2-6	CASSSNWGANVLTF	TGTGCCAGCAGTTCAAATTGGGGGGCCAACGTCCTGACTTTC
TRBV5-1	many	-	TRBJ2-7	CASSLARGGGPSSYEQYF	TGCGCCAGCAGCTTGGCCCGTGGGGGGGGCCCGAGCTCCTACGAGCAGTACTTC
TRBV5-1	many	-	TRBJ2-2	CASSLGNTGELFF	TGTGCCAGCAGTTTAGGGAACACCGGGGAGCTGTTTTTT
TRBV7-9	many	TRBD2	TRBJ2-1	CASSPYSGSSYNEQFF	TGTGCCAGCAGCCCCTATAGCGGGAGCTCCTACAATGAGCAGTTCTTC
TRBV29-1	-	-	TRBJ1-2	CSVPGVEGYTF	TGCAGCGTCCCAGGGGTCGAGGGCTACACCTTC
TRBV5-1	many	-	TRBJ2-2	CASSSAFQGSGELFF	TGCGCCAGCAGCTCGGCCTTTCAGGGGTCCGGGGAGCTGTTTTTT
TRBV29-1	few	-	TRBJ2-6	CSAGTSGANVLTF	TGCAGCGCCGGGACTTCTGGGGCCAACGTCCTGACTTTC
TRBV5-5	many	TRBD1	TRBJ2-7	CASSGGQGVGYEQYF	TGTGCCAGCAGCGGAGGACAGGGGGTCGGCTACGAGCAGTACTTC
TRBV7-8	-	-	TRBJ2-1	CASSFDPSGTNEQFF	TGTGCCAGCAGCTTCGACCCATCGGGGACCAATGAGCAGTTCTTC
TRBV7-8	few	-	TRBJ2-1	CASSLAATNPYNEQFF	TGTGCCAGCAGCTTGGCCGCGACTAACCCCTACAATGAGCAGTTCTTC
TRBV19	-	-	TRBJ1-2	CASSTRTFYGYTF	TGTGCCAGTAGTACCAGGACCTTCTATGGCTACACCTTC
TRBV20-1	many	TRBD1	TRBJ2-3	CSAGRQGGTDTQYF	TGCAGTGCTGGGAGACAGGGGGGGACAGATACGCAGTATTTT
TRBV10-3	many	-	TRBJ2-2	CAISTGTGELFF	TGTGCCATCAGCACAGGGACCGGGGAGCTGTTTTTT
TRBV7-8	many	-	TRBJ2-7	CASSRGGIYEQYF	TGTGCCAGCAGCCGAGGGGGGATTTACGAGCAGTACTTC
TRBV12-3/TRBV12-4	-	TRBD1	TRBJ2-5	CASSLGTGGLETQYF	TGTGCCAGCAGTTTAGGGACAGGGGGCCTTGAGACCCAGTACTTC
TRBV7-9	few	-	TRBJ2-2	CASSFRQNTGELFF	TGTGCCAGCAGCTTCCGACAGAACACCGGGGAGCTGTTTTTT
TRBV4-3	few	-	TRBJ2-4	CASSQGIVAGKGGKNIQYF	TGCGCCAGCAGCCAAGGGATTGTGGCAGGGAAGGGGGGCAAAAACATTCAGTACTTC
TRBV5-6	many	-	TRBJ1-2	CASSPGPGPDYGYTF	TGTGCCAGCAGCCCCGGTCCGGGACCCGACTATGGCTACACCTTC
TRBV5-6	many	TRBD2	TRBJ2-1	CASSYPSGSSYNEQFF	TGTGCCAGCAGCTACCCTAGCGGGAGCTCCTACAATGAGCAGTTCTTC
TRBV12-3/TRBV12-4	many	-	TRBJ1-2	CASRVRGGTRDYGYTF	TGTGCCAGCAGAGTTAGGGGGGGGACAAGGGACTATGGCTACACCTTC
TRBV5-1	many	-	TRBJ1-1	CASSPEAMGAEAFF	TGCGCCAGCAGCCCCGAGGCAATGGGGGCTGAAGCTTTCTTT
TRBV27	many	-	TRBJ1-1	CASSLSVGGEAFF	TGTGCCAGCAGTTTATCGGTTGGGGGTGAAGCTTTCTTT
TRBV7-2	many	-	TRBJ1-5	CASSLGGWDQPQHF	TGTGCCAGCAGCTTAGGGGGGTGGGATCAGCCCCAGCATTTT
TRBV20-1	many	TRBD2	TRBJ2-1	CSARDLILAGVGNEQFF	TGCAGTGCTAGAGATCTTATCCTAGCGGGAGTGGGAAATGAGCAGTTCTTC
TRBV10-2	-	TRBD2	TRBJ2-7	CASSEGLAGVHEQYF	TGCGCCAGCAGTGAAGGCCTAGCGGGAGTCCACGAGCAGTACTTC
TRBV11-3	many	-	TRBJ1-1	CASSRNRETEAFF	TGTGCCAGCAGCCGAAACAGGGAAACTGAAGCTTTCTTT
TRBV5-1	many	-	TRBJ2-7	CASSITWDSAYEQYF	TGCGCCAGCAGCATCACCTGGGACTCAGCTTACGAGCAGTACTTC
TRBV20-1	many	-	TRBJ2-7	CSATDPSASKQYF	TGCAGTGCCACCGACCCTAGCGCATCCAAGCAGTACTTC
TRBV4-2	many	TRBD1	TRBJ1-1	CASSLLLTGASTEAFF	TGTGCCAGCAGCCTTTTGCTAACAGGGGCGAGCACTGAAGCTTTCTTT
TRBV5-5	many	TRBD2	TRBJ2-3	CASSLAMGLAGGADTQYF	TGTGCCAGCAGCTTGGCCATGGGACTAGCGGGAGGTGCTGATACGCAGTATTTT
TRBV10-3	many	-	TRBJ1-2	CAISEQGVYGYTF	TGTGCCATCAGTGAACAGGGCGTCTATGGCTACACCTTC
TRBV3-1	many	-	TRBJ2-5	CASSHHNSEKTQYF	TGTGCCAGCAGCCACCACAACAGTGAGAAGACCCAGTACTTC
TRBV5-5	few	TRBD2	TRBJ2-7	CASSHASGAPYEQYF	TGTGCCAGCAGCCATGCGAGCGGGGCACCCTACGAGCAGTACTTC
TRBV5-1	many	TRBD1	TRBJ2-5	CASSLGPGQIQETQYF	TGCGCCAGCAGCTTGGGACCGGGACAGATTCAAGAGACCCAGTACTTC
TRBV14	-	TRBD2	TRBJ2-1	CASSQEASGEYRSYNEQFF	TGTGCCAGCAGCCAAGAGGCTAGCGGGGAATACCGCTCCTACAATGAGCAGTTCTTC
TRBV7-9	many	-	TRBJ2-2	CASSLVPGELFF	TGTGCCAGCAGCTTAGTACCCGGGGAGCTGTTTTTT
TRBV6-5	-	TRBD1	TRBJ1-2	CASSYSTGQGYGYTF	TGTGCCAGCAGTTACTCGACGGGACAGGGGTATGGCTACACCTTC
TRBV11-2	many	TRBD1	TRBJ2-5	CASSPGTGRLETQYF	TGTGCCAGCAGCCCTGGGACAGGGCGATTGGAGACCCAGTACTTC
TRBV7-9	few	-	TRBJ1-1	CASSLSQGPAFF	TGTGCCAGCAGCTTATCGCAGGGGCCAGCTTTCTTT
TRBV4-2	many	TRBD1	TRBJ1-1	CASSQRDRGPSEAFF	TGTGCCAGCAGCCAACGAGACAGGGGGCCATCAGAGGCTTTCTTT
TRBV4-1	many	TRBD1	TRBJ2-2	CASSPMTGRNTGELFF	TGCGCCAGCAGCCCGATGACAGGGAGGAACACCGGGGAGCTGTTTTTT
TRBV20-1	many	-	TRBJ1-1	CSASAGAGDTEAFF	TGCAGTGCTAGCGCCGGGGCTGGGGACACTGAAGCTTTCTTT